The source of this T cell receptor (beta chain) is a study of blood T cell repertoires in COVID-19. Background on the study: Acute and convalescent COVID-19 samples came from the United States, Italy and Spain. PBMCs, B-cell-depleted T cells, or T cells were the source of the cDNA or gDNA that made up the material.

Authors' data handling: Scientists estimated how many nucleated cells there were by amplifying reference gene primers. TCRdb's table, derived via immunoSEQ multiplex PCR, lists solely in-frame clones and lacks some. That table gives V, J and clone size, and the DNA gave D and trimming. The top ten hold around 4% of the sample, which has under 400,000 clones, approximately 90% seen once. The CDR3 sequence is 13 residues long. The germline V gene has CDR1 SGHKS and CDR2 YYEKEE (reference sequence). V was shortened by 0 bases and J by 3 bases, with 6 bases between the two germline ends. The gene calls are TRBV5-5 and TRBJ1-2, with a possible D match to TRBD1 (5 bases). This clonotype was obtained from a woman aged 55-70 years with COVID-19, enrolled during active disease. Input material: peripheral blood. The CDR3 protein is CASSLEQDYGYTF. In DNA, the CDR3 is TGTGCCAGCAGCTTGGAACAGGACTATGGCTACACCTTC.